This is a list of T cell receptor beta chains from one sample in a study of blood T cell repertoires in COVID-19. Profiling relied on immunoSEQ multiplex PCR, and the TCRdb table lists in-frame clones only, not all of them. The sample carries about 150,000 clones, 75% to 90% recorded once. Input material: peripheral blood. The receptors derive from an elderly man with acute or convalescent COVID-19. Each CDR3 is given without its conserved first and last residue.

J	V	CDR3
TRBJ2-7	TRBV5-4	ASSLLGAGEQY
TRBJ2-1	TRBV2	ASSYRDNEQF
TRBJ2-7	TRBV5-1	ASAHRGLPRESEQY
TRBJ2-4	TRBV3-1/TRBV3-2	ASSQDYGQGVSKNIQY
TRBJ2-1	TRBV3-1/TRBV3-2	ASRLSQGNEQF
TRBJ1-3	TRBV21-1	ASSKISAASSGNTIY
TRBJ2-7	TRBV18	ASSQSGGPLFYEQY
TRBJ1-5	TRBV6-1	ASSEGDRVAPQH
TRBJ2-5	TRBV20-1	SDCRAETQY
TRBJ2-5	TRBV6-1	ASSDWSSGGVETQY
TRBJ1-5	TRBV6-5	ATDDRGRNQPQH
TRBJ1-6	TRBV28	ASSWGRGNSPLH
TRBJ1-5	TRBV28	ASSLRSGGRNQPQH
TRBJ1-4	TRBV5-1	ASSSTGTGTEKLF
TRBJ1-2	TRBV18	ASSPGSPNNYGYT
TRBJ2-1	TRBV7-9	ASSPNREQF
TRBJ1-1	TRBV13	ASSLSLFRGTEAF
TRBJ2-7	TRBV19	ASSRRPEVEQY
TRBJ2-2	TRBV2	ASSVRQNTGELF
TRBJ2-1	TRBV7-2	ASSLQRGGLAEQF
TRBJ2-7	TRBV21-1	ASTPQREGSYEQY
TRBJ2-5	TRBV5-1	ASSWGHGDQTQY
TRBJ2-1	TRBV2	ASRDRVYNEQF
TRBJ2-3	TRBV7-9	ASRGTPVPDTQY
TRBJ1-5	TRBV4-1	ASSLYQPQH
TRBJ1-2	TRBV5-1	ASSLEGQGYANYGYT
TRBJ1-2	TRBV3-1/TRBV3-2	ASSQQTGYNYGYT
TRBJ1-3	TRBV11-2	ASSPDRVSGNTIY